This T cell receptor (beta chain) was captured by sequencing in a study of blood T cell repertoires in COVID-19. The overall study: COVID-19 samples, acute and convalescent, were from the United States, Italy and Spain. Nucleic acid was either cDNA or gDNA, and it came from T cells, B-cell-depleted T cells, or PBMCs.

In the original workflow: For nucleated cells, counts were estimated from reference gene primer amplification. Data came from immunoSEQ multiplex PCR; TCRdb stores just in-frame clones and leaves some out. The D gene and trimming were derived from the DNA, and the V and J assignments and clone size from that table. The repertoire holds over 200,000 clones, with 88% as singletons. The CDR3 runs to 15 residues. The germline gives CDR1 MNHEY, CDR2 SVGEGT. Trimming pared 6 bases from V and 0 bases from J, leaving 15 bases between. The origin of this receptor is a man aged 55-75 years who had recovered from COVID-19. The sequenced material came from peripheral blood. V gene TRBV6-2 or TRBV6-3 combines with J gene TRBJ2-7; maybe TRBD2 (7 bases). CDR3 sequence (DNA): TGTGCCAGCAGCCGATCCGGGGGGCTCTCCTACGAGCAGTACTTC. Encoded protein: CASSRSGGLSYEQYF.